This entry lists 10 T cell receptor beta chains sequenced from one sample in a study of T cells in Graves' hyperthyroidism and ophthalmopathy. RNA transcripts were the template for amplifying TCR beta CDR3 regions. First-round RT-PCR of the TCR CDR3 relied on the HTBI primer set. TCRdb itself ran the multiplex PCR reads through MiXCR, one entry per CDR3 protein. The sample lists around 600,000 distinct CDR3 sequences, 11% to 15% seen once, with roughly 6.9% in the top ten. The sequenced sample was blood. These receptors all come from a woman under 30 with Graves' ophthalmopathy.

This clonotype was counted ten times or more. The chain joins TRBV5-8 to TRBJ2-1; TRBD2 aligns across 7 bases. This CDR3 comprises 16 residues. Germline CDR1 SGHTS, CDR2 YDEGEE. The V segment lost 1 base and the J segment 0 bases; nucleotides outside the gene matches: 4. CDR3 loop: CASSLNGGSSYNEQFF. The CDR3, as DNA: TGTGCCAGCAGCTTGAACGGCGGGAGCTCCTACAATGAGCAGTTCTTC.

This clonotype appeared a few times. V and J are TRBV4-3 and TRBJ2-7, with D tentatively TRBD2 (6 bases). The CDR3 consists of 17 residues. CDR1 and CDR2 from the germline V gene are LGHNA and YSLEER. Trimming cost V 0 bases and J 4 bases, with 19 bases left between them. The CDR3 here is CASSQDFGGALGYEQYF. For the CDR3, the DNA is TGCGCCAGCAGCCAAGATTTCGGAGGGGCGCTGGGGTACGAGCAGTACTTC.

This clonotype was seen more than once but under ten times. J is TRBJ2-7 and V is TRBV25-1; TRBD1 might be the D (6 bases). Per germline, CDR1 MGHDK and CDR2 SYGVNS. Trimming left V 8 bases short and J 2 bases short, with 13 bases between. CDR3 length equals 13 residues. The chain's CDR3 is CASAQGPTYEQYF. DNA of the CDR3: TGTGCCAGCGCACAGGGACCTACCTACGAGCAGTACTTC.

This chain links TRBV5-1 with TRBJ2-7; the D gene is possibly TRBD2 (5 bases). V gave up 4 bases and J gave up 2 bases, with 10 bases separating them. The CDR3 runs 13 residues. Per germline, CDR1 SGHRS and CDR2 YFSETQ. The CDR3 loop reads CASSVGNPYEQYF. CDR3 coding DNA: TGCGCCAGCAGCGTCGGGAACCCCTACGAGCAGTACTTC.

The CDR3, as DNA: TGTGCCAGCAGCCCCACGTTACAGGGGGCCTCCGGCTACACCTTC. It codes for CASSPTLQGASGYTF. The chain uses TRBV7-9 and TRBJ1-2, with 9 bases identical to TRBD1. The CDR3 is made up of 15 amino acids. Looked up from germline, CDR1 is SEHNR and CDR2 is FQNEAQ (reference sequence). V shed 5 bases, J shed 8 bases, and the junction held 12 bases outside the gene matches.

The chain combines TRBV19 with TRBJ2-2; a possible D gene is TRBD1 (6 bases). Per germline, CDR1 LNHDA and CDR2 SQIVND (reference sequence). Trimming left V 5 bases short and J 5 bases short, with 9 bases between. The CDR3 sequence is 13 residues long. Written as DNA, the CDR3 is TGTGCCAGTAGTGCGACAGGTACCGGGGAGCTGTTTTTT. Protein product: CASSATGTGELFF.

The rearrangement joins TRBV5-1 to TRBJ1-2, with D hard to call. CDR3 length: 15 residues. In germline, CDR1 is SGHRS, CDR2 YFSETQ. The V gene lost 2 bases and the J gene lost 2 bases, with 13 bases spanning the gap. The CDR3 nucleotides read TGCGCCAGCAGCTTTAGTGCGGGTCCAAACTATGGCTACACCTTC. Its protein product is CASSFSAGPNYGYTF.

This clonotype occurred many times. The chain couples TRBV20-1 to TRBJ2-7; 9 bases are a match to TRBD2. V dropped 0 bases and J dropped 6; count of bases not matched to a gene: 3. This CDR3 has 13 amino acids. CDR1 is DFQATT, CDR2 SNEGSKA, per germline (reference sequence). The CDR3 loop is CSAREAGGSEQYF. CDR3 coding DNA: TGCAGTGCTAGAGAAGCGGGAGGCTCCGAGCAGTACTTC.

This clonotype has a handful of counts. This chain's CDR3 is CASRFLDRAYNEQFF. CDR3 sequence (DNA): TGTGCCAGCAGGTTCCTCGACAGGGCCTACAATGAGCAGTTCTTC. The chain carries TRBV6-2 or TRBV6-3 and TRBJ2-1, with 7 bases matching TRBD1. This CDR3 contains 15 residues. Germline CDR1 MNHEY, CDR2 SVGEGT. Losses at the gene ends were 6 bases for V and 2 bases for J; bases not matched to a gene: 7.

This clonotype was seen only a few times. This may be a read error, as it is one base from a much larger clone. The CDR3 protein is CASGQDVNQPQHF. DNA for the CDR3: TGTGCCAGCGGCCAAGATGTTAATCAGCCCCAGCATTTT. The chain links TRBV3-1 to TRBJ1-5, with unresolved D. Germline loops: CDR1 LGHDT, CDR2 YNNKEL (reference sequence). This CDR3 contains 13 residues. Complete variable domain (other parts from reference TRBV3-1 and TRBJ1-5): DTAVSQTPKYLVTQMGNDKSIKCEQNLGHDTMYWYKQDSKKFLKIMFSYNNKELIINETVPNRFSPKSPDKAHLNLHINSLELGDSAVYFCASGQDVNQPQHFGDGTRLSIL.